This T cell receptor (beta chain) was captured by sequencing in a study of T-cell reconstitution after alpha-beta-depleted transplantation in children. This clonotype was seen a few times. Unique molecular identifiers featured in how the TCRbeta library was prepared. Via MiXCR, TCRdb re-called the PCR reads, giving one row per CDR3 protein. The sample lists approximately 270,000 distinct CDR3 sequences; 9.9% were seen once. Germline CDR1 SEHNR, CDR2 FQNEAQ (reference sequence). V was cut by 6 bases and J by 4 bases, with 8 bases left in between. The CDR3 runs to 12 residues. The sequence was obtained from a human donor who donated a stem cell graft to a child with SCID. The starting material was PBMCs from the stem cell graft donor, obtained from the stem cell graft. The rearrangement joins TRBV7-9 to TRBJ2-3; no clear D gene. The CDR3 DNA reads as TGTGCCAGCAGTCGATCCGCAGATACGCAGTATTTT. It translates to CASSRSADTQYF. Full variable domain (rest looked up from reference TRBV7-9 and TRBJ2-3): DTGVSQNPRHKITKRGQNVTFRCDPISEHNRLYWYRQTLGQGPEFLTYFQNEAQLEKSRLLSDRFSAERPKGSFSTLEIQRTEQGDSAMYLCASSRSADTQYFGPGTRLTVL.